This T cell receptor (beta chain) originates from a study of human T cells and chemical hapten exposure. Study background: Upper inner arm skin measuring 2 cm by 2 cm received 2% DPC for sensitization. Overall study results and limits: Expanded TCRs produced significantly more large CDR3 similarity clusters than controls did.

As to time point: pre-sensitization, week 0. Treatment meaning: therapeutic diphenylcyclopropenone sensitization with weekly scalp DPC. Venepuncture was done earlier than the placement of each patch test. This clonotype has only a few counts. Its antigen is undetermined. Each cDNA molecule in the library carried unique molecular identifiers. TCRdb reanalysed the RACE reads using MiXCR and keeps one entry per CDR3 protein. The profile shows 300,000 to 450,000 distinct CDR3 sequences, roughly 4.6% of them singletons. The CDR3 is 13 residues long. The ends were cut back, 1 base at V and 8 bases at J, with 9 bases in the middle. CDR1 and CDR2 from the germline V gene are LGHNA and YNFKEQ.

The receptor was derived from a woman in her fifties or sixties with alopecia areata. Some clones in this sample may be carry-over from other donors' samples. The source material was whole blood, sampled in connection with sensitization to the hapten diphenylcyclopropenone (DPC). The V gene is TRBV4-2, the J gene TRBJ2-1; no firm D call. This chain's CDR3 is CASSQGRRDEQFF. The DNA of the CDR3 is TGTGCCAGCAGCCAAGGTAGACGGGATGAGCAGTTCTTC.